A selection of T cell receptor beta chains follows, all from one sample in a study of blood T cell repertoires in COVID-19. Sequencing used immunoSEQ multiplex PCR; TCRdb keeps in-frame clones, though not all of them. Altogether roughly 250,000 clones are present, 75% to 85% being singletons, with the ten largest covering around 6.8%. The source material was peripheral blood. These receptors were collected from a woman aged 45-60 years with acute or convalescent COVID-19. CDR3s include the opening cysteine and the closing phenylalanine or tryptophan. The order of the fields is D gene, J gene, V gene, clone size, CDR3 protein, CDR3 DNA. D genes are given only for firm matches. Expanded clones get a size class; other rows say once, few or many, or leave the size out.

>.|TRBJ2-5|TRBV11-3|once
CASSFTGGPTETQYF
TGTGCCAGCAGCTTCACGGGGGGCCCCACAGAGACCCAGTACTTC
>TRBD1|TRBJ1-5|TRBV2|.
CASRGTGDQPQHF
TGTGCCAGCAGGGGGACAGGGGATCAGCCCCAGCATTTT
>TRBD1|TRBJ1-1|TRBV9|.
CASSQGGTGTEAFF
TGTGCCAGCAGCCAGGGTGGGACAGGCACTGAAGCTTTCTTT
>.|TRBJ1-1|TRBV15|.
CATSLRPGAEAFF
TGTGCCACCAGCCTCCGGCCAGGGGCTGAAGCTTTCTTT
>.|TRBJ1-2|TRBV4-2|.
CASSQDSYSGYTF
TGTGCCAGCAGCCAAGATTCCTACAGTGGCTACACCTTC
>TRBD2|TRBJ2-1|TRBV6-2/TRBV6-3|once
CASSYSIARTSGMYNEQFF
TGTGCCAGCAGTTACTCGATTGCGCGGACTAGCGGGATGTACAATGAGCAGTTCTTC
>.|TRBJ2-1|TRBV3-1/TRBV3-2|.
CASSQATLEVNEQFF
TGTGCCAGCAGCCAAGCAACACTGGAGGTCAATGAGCAGTTCTTC
>.|TRBJ1-1|TRBV18|once
CASSSQVGGMNTEAFF
TGTGCCAGCTCATCCCAAGTTGGGGGCATGAACACTGAAGCTTTCTTT
>TRBD1|TRBJ2-1|TRBV9|.
CASSVAGTGEQFF
TGTGCCAGCAGCGTCGCCGGGACAGGGGAGCAGTTCTTC
>TRBD1|TRBJ1-1|TRBV6-6|once
CASRTGRLTEAFF
TGTGCCAGCAGGACAGGGCGCCTCACTGAAGCTTTCTTT
>TRBD1|TRBJ1-2|TRBV5-4|.
CASSLQGASYGYTF
TGTGCCAGCAGTTTACAGGGGGCGAGCTATGGCTACACCTTC
>TRBD2|TRBJ2-1|TRBV2|few
CASSYVGTSGGASKFF
TGTGCCAGCAGTTACGTTGGGACTAGCGGGGGGGCGTCGAAGTTCTTC
>TRBD1|TRBJ2-3|TRBV28|.
CATTGVSPDTQYF
TGTGCCACCACAGGGGTATCCCCAGATACGCAGTATTTT
>TRBD1|TRBJ1-5|TRBV28|.
CASSGRDRAYNQPQHF
TGTGCCAGCTCAGGGCGGGACAGGGCTTACAATCAGCCCCAGCATTTT
>.|TRBJ2-1|TRBV11-2|.
CASSSGSSYNEQFF
TGTGCCAGCAGCTCGGGGAGCTCCTACAATGAGCAGTTCTTC
>TRBD2|TRBJ2-2|TRBV20-1|.
CSASLAANTGELFF
TGCAGTGCTAGTCTAGCGGCCAACACCGGGGAGCTGTTTTTT
>.|TRBJ1-6|TRBV28|.
CASSSPDSPLHF
TGTGCCAGCAGTTCTCCTGATTCACCCCTCCACTTT
>TRBD1|TRBJ1-1|TRBV25-1|.
CASSLRTGSRSEAFF
TGTGCCAGCAGCCTAAGGACAGGGTCGAGGTCCGAAGCTTTCTTT
>.|TRBJ1-2|TRBV7-3|.
CASSLSAGYGYTF
TGTGCCAGCAGCTTATCCGCCGGCTATGGCTACACCTTC
>.|TRBJ1-1|TRBV6-5|.
CASSLRGMNTEAFF
TGTGCCAGCAGCCTCCGAGGCATGAACACTGAAGCTTTCTTT
>TRBD1|TRBJ1-2|TRBV6-5|.
CASSYSRGQGFGGYTF
TGTGCCAGCAGTTACTCGAGGGGACAGGGCTTCGGGGGCTACACCTTC
>.|TRBJ1-4|TRBV6-5|.
CASSRDSTNEKLFF
TGTGCCAGCAGCCGGGATTCAACTAATGAAAAACTGTTTTTT
>.|TRBJ2-7|TRBV9|.
CASSPRGGVYEQYF
TGTGCCAGCAGCCCGAGGGGGGGGGTATACGAGCAGTACTTC
>.|TRBJ1-1|TRBV18|.
CASSPQQYENTEAFF
TGTGCCAGCTCACCACAACAGTACGAGAACACTGAAGCTTTCTTT
>.|TRBJ2-2|TRBV11-2|.
CASSLDSGANTGELFF
TGTGCCAGCAGCTTAGACTCGGGGGCGAACACCGGGGAGCTGTTTTTT
>.|TRBJ2-3|TRBV6-2/TRBV6-3|.
CASSYRLYTDTQYF
TGTGCCAGCAGTTACCGCCTCTACACAGATACGCAGTATTTT
>TRBD1|TRBJ2-1|TRBV7-2|.
CASSENRGRYNEQFF
TGTGCCAGCAGCGAAAACAGGGGAAGGTACAATGAGCAGTTCTTC
>.|TRBJ1-2|TRBV6-1|once
CASSERGSYGYTF
TGTGCCAGCAGTGAAAGGGGAAGCTATGGCTACACCTTC
>.|TRBJ1-1|TRBV7-9|few
CASSLVTGINTEAFF
TGTGCCAGCAGCTTAGTCACAGGGATAAACACTGAAGCTTTCTTT
>.|TRBJ1-1|TRBV27|.
CASSLGGPADEAFF
TGTGCCAGCAGTTTAGGAGGCCCCGCCGATGAAGCTTTCTTT
>.|TRBJ2-7|TRBV12-3/TRBV12-4|once
CASSLSRSYEQYF
TGTGCCAGCAGTTTATCCAGATCCTACGAGCAGTACTTC
>.|TRBJ2-1|TRBV10-2|.
CASSFGTREQFF
TGCGCCAGCTCCTTCGGGACTCGTGAGCAGTTCTTC
>TRBD2|TRBJ2-1|TRBV29-1|.
CSVVPGRAVNEQFF
TGCAGCGTTGTGCCCGGGAGGGCCGTCAATGAGCAGTTCTTC
>TRBD2|TRBJ2-1|TRBV3-1/TRBV3-2|.
CASSQEWTRIHEQFF
TGTGCCAGCAGCCAGGAATGGACTAGGATCCATGAGCAGTTCTTC
>.|TRBJ1-1|TRBV2|.
CASSEGGDYLEAFF
TGTGCCAGCAGTGAAGGAGGAGATTATCTTGAAGCTTTCTTT
>.|TRBJ2-7|TRBV10-3|.
CAISESVLYEQYF
TGTGCCATCAGTGAGTCTGTATTGTACGAGCAGTACTTC
>TRBD2|TRBJ2-1|TRBV3-1/TRBV3-2|.
CASSRQALAGDNEQFF
TGTGCCAGCAGCCGGCAAGCACTAGCGGGAGACAATGAGCAGTTCTTC
>TRBD2|TRBJ2-7|TRBV5-1|.
CASSRTSYEQYF
TGCGCCAGCAGCCGGACTAGCTACGAGCAGTACTTC
>.|TRBJ1-1|TRBV28|.
CASAGWDTEAFF
TGTGCCAGCGCAGGGTGGGACACTGAAGCTTTCTTT
>TRBD2|TRBJ2-7|TRBV7-2|once
CASSSRGGALYSEQYF
TGTGCCAGCAGCTCACGCGGGGGGGCCTTATATAGCGAGCAGTACTTC
>.|TRBJ2-1|TRBV5-6|.
CASSGWTGTTEQFF
TGTGCCAGCAGCGGTTGGACAGGGACTACTGAGCAGTTCTTC
>.|TRBJ1-1|TRBV18|.
CASSLELNTEAFF
TGTGCCAGCTCACTTGAGTTGAACACTGAAGCTTTCTTT
>.|TRBJ1-1|TRBV6-6|once
CASSYAGTNTEAFF
TGTGCCAGCAGTTACGCGGGGACGAACACTGAAGCTTTCTTT
>TRBD1|TRBJ1-4|TRBV7-9|.
CASSLTGGYEKLFF
TGTGCCAGCAGTCTAACAGGGGGCTATGAAAAACTGTTTTTT
>.|TRBJ1-4|TRBV27|.
CASSSTTAIDEKLFF
TGTGCCAGCAGTTCCACGACAGCAATCGATGAAAAACTGTTTTTT
>.|TRBJ2-4|TRBV5-6|.
CASTAGWSRAKNIQYF
TGTGCCAGCACGGCGGGATGGTCCCGAGCCAAAAACATTCAGTACTTC
>.|TRBJ1-1|TRBV29-1|.
CSVDGGIMNTEAFF
TGCAGCGTTGATGGCGGGATAATGAACACTGAAGCTTTCTTT
>.|TRBJ2-3|TRBV5-1|.
CASSSNRGATDTQYF
TGCGCCAGCAGCTCAAATAGAGGTGCCACAGATACGCAGTATTTT